Detailed here is one TCR beta chain. The sample holds a few counts of this clone. Which antigen it targets is not known. Base qualities are not at hand, and no much larger clone is one base apart. Libraries were prepared through the immunoSEQ multiplex PCR assay. A mixture of 60 forward primers for TCR Vbeta segments and 13 reverse primers for TCR Jbeta segments was used in the multiplex PCR. The CDR3 region of rearranged TCR beta genes was amplified from genomic DNA by a multiplex PCR assay. On the Illumina HiSeq System, the amplified TCR beta libraries were sequenced as 87-base-pair reads. Turning to the authors' computational methods: A later analysis tallied around 87 million unique TCR beta chains across the approximately 670 repertoires, and around 12 million of those chains were shared by two or more donors. A nearest-neighbor algorithm error-corrected the raw reads and collapsed the reads into unique sequences, merging closely related sequences to remove PCR and sequencing errors. To assign V, D and J gene segments, CDR3 sequences were aligned to IMGT reference sequences. For a sequence to be retained, a match of at least six nucleotides to both a V gene segment and a J gene segment was required. A rearrangement counted as productive if the CDR3 had no stop codons and remained in frame with V and J, and every other rearrangement counted as non-productive. Following IMGT convention, CDR3 was defined as the stretch from the second conserved V-encoded cysteine to the conserved J-encoded phenylalanine. The earlier analysis of fewer than 750 of the donors excluded sequences that lacked an unambiguous match to a single V gene segment. An earlier analysis of several hundred of the donors classified V segments as functional when productive rearrangements were above 56.7% and as segregating when the standard deviation between donors was above 5%. To diagnose cytomegalovirus status from the catalog of TCR beta chain sequences, a statistical classification framework was built. A later analysis assigned V and J genes by comparing TCR nucleotide sequences with IMGT/GENE-DB human TR gene sequences. The TCRdist pipeline was used in a later analysis to assign CDR3 sequences and most-parsimonious VDJ recombination scenarios. In a later analysis, every TCR beta chain was defined by the combination of its CDR3 amino acid sequence and its V-gene family, and reads without a unique V-gene family were dropped. As a way to deal with suspected cross-contamination and a sequencing artifact, a later analysis dropped under 600 nucleotide sequences that were highly shared and had low generation probability. In a later analysis, a clonal expansion index for each public chain was calculated from normalized within-repertoire ranks of inferred template counts. In a later analysis, generation probabilities were computed with a VDJ recombination model fitted to out-of-frame rearrangements, and the resulting probabilities were checked against IGoR. In a later analysis, hypergeometric tests were used to score TCR-TCR, TCR-HLA and TCR-CMV co-occurrence, with a repertoire-size bias correction applied to TCR pairs. To estimate false discovery rates, a later analysis permuted the HLA or CMV assignments 20 times. In a later analysis, co-occurring TCRs were grouped with DBSCAN, and TCRdist sequence similarity was added when clustering was performed within HLA-allele-positive subsets. Co-occurrence clustering excluded repertoires with fewer than 30,000 or more than 120,000 public chains, plus five with anomalous nucleotide sharing. TCRdb holds this immuneACCESS table with in-frame rearrangements only. Some clones are missing; in checked studies, unresolved V genes explain under half, and the rest has no known cause. V and J calls and clone size are copied from that table; D and trimming were computed from the DNA. The sample contains around 130,000 clones, 55% to 75% of them found a single time. The top ten clonotypes cover 1.5% to 2% of the sample.

In total, approximately 690 healthy bone marrow donors made up the cohort. At the time of sampling, all cohort members were nominally healthy, though unrecorded immune exposures were likely present. The donor tested CMV seropositive and was one of the 289 seropositive cohort members. A peripheral blood sample was provided by each donor, and peripheral blood mononuclear cells were used for TCR beta sequencing. The Qiagen DNeasy Blood Extraction Kit was used to extract genomic DNA from the blood cell samples. These data come from a study of cytomegalovirus exposure and HLA in healthy donors (TCRdb year 2017). General notes on the study: An earlier analysis of approximately 640 of the donors reported 276 Gb of sequence data and 100 million to 140 million unique TCR beta sequences from roughly 200 million T cells. An early release covering around 630 HLA-typed donors comprised 300 to 350 gigabases of sequencing data and roughly 85 million unique TCR sequences. Of the roughly 400 genotyped donors, less than 90% were placed in the genetic ancestry cluster associated with self-reported Caucasian donors. The study was designed to test whether signatures of past pathogen exposure could be identified by cataloging public T cell receptors. The study profiled the T cell repertoires of hundreds of subjects by immunosequencing and related them to cytomegalovirus serostatus. Along with the roughly 700-subject first cohort, a separate validation cohort of about 110 different subjects was used. The study combined high-throughput TCR immunosequencing, statistical association of individual TCRs with disease status, and machine learning to predict cytomegalovirus infection status. A later analysis re-analyzed previously published TCR beta repertoires from 500 to 700 donors and added high-resolution HLA genotyping to study TCR occurrence patterns. Rather than using new phenotypic data, the later analysis identified candidate immune exposures from TCR beta sequences and from how often those sequences occurred across donors. To decide whether each TCR beta V gene segment behaved as functional or pseudogenic, an earlier analysis of 587 of the donors relied on high-throughput TCR beta sequencing. Donor age, sex, ethnicity and CMV serostatus were collected together with the repertoire data. A later genetic analysis used genome-wide SNP genotypes for about 65% of the 666 donors, treating that subset as a discovery cohort. All discovery cohort repertoires had been generated using a single sequencing platform. Both class I and class II loci were covered by HLA typing, at four-digit resolution. The number of typed donors differed by locus: about 620-640 for A, B, C, DRB1 and DQB1; approximately 520 for DQA1; 606 for DPA1; and 400 to 480 for DPB1. About 5 DR-DQ haplotypes were handled as single units for association and clustering, since linkage in the cohort was strong. Among 300 to 450 genotyped donors of the cohort, an average of approximately 240,000 unique TCR beta nucleotide sequences were sequenced per donor, approximately 20% of them non-productive. Paper-wide results and their limitations: An association between a missense DCLRE1C variant and V-gene and J-gene trimming of TCR beta chains was found in a later genetic analysis and replicated in an independent cohort. In vitro tests confirmed that three of the cytomegalovirus-associated TCR beta chains recognize cytomegalovirus antigens. The 87-base-pair reads could not distinguish some IMGT-functional V segments, including TRBV6-2 and TRBV6-3, so those segments were excluded. According to a later analysis, parvovirus B19, influenza, CMV and Epstein-Barr virus appeared linked to several top co-occurrence clusters. The classifier was reported to diagnose cytomegalovirus status with high specificity and sensitivity in both the original and validation cohorts. A later analysis found that TCR association rates varied across HLA loci, with DRB1 alleles showing the most associated TCRs and HLA-C alleles the fewest. Presence/absence analyses assumed roughly uniform sequencing depth across donors, an assumption that may not hold. A later genetic analysis reported fewer N-insertions in productive TCRs among donors in an Asian-associated ancestry cluster than the roughly 620-donor mean. Correlated functional status among segregating V segments might be attributable to linkage disequilibrium, but an unknown experimental factor could not be ruled out. Immune exposure information for the cohort was limited to CMV serostatus. Broadly in line with IMGT annotations, most TCR beta V segments showed up in productive rearrangements about 87% or about 30% of the time in an earlier analysis of several hundred of the donors. When HLA alleles, especially DR and DQ, strongly co-occurred, TCR associations were difficult to assign to individual alleles. The study gave a list of roughly 150 TCR beta chains associated with cytomegalovirus. In a later analysis, HLA-associated TCR beta chains were found to be more clonally expanded and to have lower generation probabilities than equally common non-associated chains. Across donors, most TCR sequences were observed very rarely, whereas some public TCRs were present in many individuals. A further reported finding was that TCR beta sequences accurately predicted the HLA-A and HLA-B alleles for most subjects in the first cohort. A cluster of highly shared sequence variants was judged likely to be a technical artifact of the sequencing pipeline. Because some donors lacked HLA typing at each locus, the association tests relied only on the typed subset. In a later analysis, most CMV-associated TCR beta chains were found to appear HLA-restricted, with HLA associations seemingly driven largely by CMV exposure. Over 15 rarely observed V segments, including chromosome 9 orphons, were excluded from the earlier analysis of some 590 of the donors because counts were too low. Only TCR beta chains were sequenced in this cohort, and the absence of alpha or paired-chain data limited detectable features. A later analysis associated 16,951 TCR beta sequences with specific HLA alleles at a false discovery rate of 0.05. The authors suggested that the approach could potentially be extended to other disease states and immunological phenotypes.

V is cut back by 0 bases and J by 5 bases, with 1 base in the junction unmatched. The CDR3 sequence holds 14 residues, the cysteine and phenylalanine included. CDR3 DNA is the only sequence kept; it has 42 bases, read in frame from the first base. According to the germline V gene, CDR1 reads SGHRS and CDR2 reads YFSETQ. This clonotype originated in a man aged 25-45 years in good health and CMV-seropositive. Sequencing input: PBMCs. The V gene is TRBV5-1 and the J gene is TRBJ2-1, with 8 bases in between that match TRBD2. The DNA is as follows: TGCGCCAGCAGCTTGGGACTAGCGCACAATGAGCAGTTCTTC. Its translation reads: CASSLGLAHNEQFF.